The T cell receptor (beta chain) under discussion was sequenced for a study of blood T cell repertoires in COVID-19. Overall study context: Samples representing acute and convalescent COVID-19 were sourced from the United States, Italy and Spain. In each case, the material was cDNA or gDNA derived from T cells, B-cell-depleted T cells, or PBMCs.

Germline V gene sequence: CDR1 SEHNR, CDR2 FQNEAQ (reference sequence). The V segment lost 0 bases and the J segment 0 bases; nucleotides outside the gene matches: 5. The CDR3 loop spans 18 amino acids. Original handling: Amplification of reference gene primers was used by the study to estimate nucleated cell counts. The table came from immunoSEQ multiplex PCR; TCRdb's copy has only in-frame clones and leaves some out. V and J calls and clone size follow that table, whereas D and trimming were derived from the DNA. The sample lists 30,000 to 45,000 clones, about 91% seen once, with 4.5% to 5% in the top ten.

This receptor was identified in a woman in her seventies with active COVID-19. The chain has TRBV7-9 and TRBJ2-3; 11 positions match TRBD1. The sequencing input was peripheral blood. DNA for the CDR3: TGTGCCAGCAGCTTAGCGGGACAGGGGGAAGGAAGCACAGATACGCAGTATTTT. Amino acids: CASSLAGQGEGSTDTQYF.